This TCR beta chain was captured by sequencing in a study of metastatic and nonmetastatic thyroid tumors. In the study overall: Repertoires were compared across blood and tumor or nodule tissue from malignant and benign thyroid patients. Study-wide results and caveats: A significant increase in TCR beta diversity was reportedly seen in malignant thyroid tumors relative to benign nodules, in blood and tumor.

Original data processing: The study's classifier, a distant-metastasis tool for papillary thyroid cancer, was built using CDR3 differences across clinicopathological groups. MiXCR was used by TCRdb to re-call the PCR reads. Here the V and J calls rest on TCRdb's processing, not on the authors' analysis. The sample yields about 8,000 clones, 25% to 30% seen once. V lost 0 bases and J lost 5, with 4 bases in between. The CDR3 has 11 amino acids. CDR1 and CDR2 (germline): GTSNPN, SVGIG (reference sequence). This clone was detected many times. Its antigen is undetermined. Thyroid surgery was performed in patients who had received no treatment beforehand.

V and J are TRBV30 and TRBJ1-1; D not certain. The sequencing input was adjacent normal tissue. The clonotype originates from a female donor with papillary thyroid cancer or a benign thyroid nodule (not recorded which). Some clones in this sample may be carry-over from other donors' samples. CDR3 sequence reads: CAWSVKTEAFF. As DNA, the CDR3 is TGTGCCTGGAGTGTAAAAACTGAAGCTTTCTTT.